Shown below are 30 T cell receptor beta chains from a single sample sequenced in a study of cytomegalovirus exposure and HLA in healthy donors (dated 2017 in TCRdb). The receptor library was made with the immunoSEQ multiplex PCR assay. The multiplex PCR relied on a mix of 60 forward primers for TCR Vbeta segments and 13 reverse primers for TCR Jbeta segments. Here the immuneACCESS table is served through TCRdb, limited to in-frame sequences with V and J called. Missing clones are a known gap in these copies; in checked studies unresolved V genes cover under half, and the rest lacks a known reason. This sample has 170,000 or so clones in its table, and just over 75% of those were observed once. Clones ranked in the top ten supply about 1.5% of the sample. Source material: PBMCs. The receptor set was obtained from a woman in her twenties or thirties in good health and CMV-seropositive.

The chain uses TRBV27 and TRBJ2-7; D is perhaps TRBD1 (5 bases). The CDR3 has 14 residues. Germline V gives CDR1 MNHEY, CDR2 SMNVEV (reference sequence). Trimming removed 5 bases at V and 0 bases at J, with 11 bases between. CDR3 loop: CASSPRAVSYEQYF. Written as DNA, the CDR3 is TGTGCCAGCAGTCCCAGGGCAGTCTCCTACGAGCAGTACTTC.

As regards this clone: One end of the junction fails to match germline, which may point to a read error. Other DNA sequences in this sample translate to the same CDR3. The genes are TRBV10-3 and TRBJ1-5; 9 nucleotides line up with TRBD1. Per the germline V gene, CDR1 is ENHRY and CDR2 is SYGVKD. The CDR3 runs to 15 residues. DNA for the CDR3: TGTGCCACTACAGGGGGCGCGGGTAGCAATCAACCCCAGCATTTT. Encoded protein: CATTGGAGSNQPQHF.

This clone came up once. The CDR3 sequence is CASSPRDTRTGANVLTF. The CDR3 nucleotides are TGTGCCAGCAGTCCTCGGGACACGCGAACTGGGGCCAACGTCCTGACTTTC. The J gene is TRBJ2-6, the V gene TRBV27, with TRBD1 as a possible D gene (6 bases). V lost 5 bases and J 2 bases, leaving 16 bases between the germline ends. Germline assignment: CDR1 MNHEY and CDR2 SMNVEV (reference sequence). This CDR3 is 17 amino acids long. Supplemented by reference TRBV27 and TRBJ2-6, the full variable domain reads EAQVTQNPRYLITVTGKKLTVTCSQNMNHEYMSWYRQDPGLGLRQIYYSMNVEVTDKGDVPEGYKVSRKEKRNFPLILESPSPNQTSLYFCASSPRDTRTGANVLTFGAGSRLTVL.

This clone was counted only a few times. V and J are TRBV7-9 and TRBJ2-6, with TRBD1 matching 7 bases. This CDR3 contains 15 residues. J was trimmed by 2 bases and V by 5 bases; bases with no gene match: 3. Germline-derived CDR1 and CDR2 are SEHNR and FQNEAQ (reference sequence). As DNA, the CDR3 is TGTGCCAGCAGCGTCGACAGGGCTGGGGCCAACGTCCTGACTTTC. Its translation: CASSVDRAGANVLTF.

The V and J genes are TRBV4-3 and TRBJ1-2, with D unresolved. The germline V and J ends were trimmed by 4 bases and 1 base, with 16 bases remaining between them. This CDR3 has 16 residues. CDR1 is LGHNA, CDR2 YSLEER, per germline. The CDR3 here is CASSPVAGIINYGYTF. Written as DNA, the CDR3 is TGCGCCAGCAGCCCCGTGGCTGGTATAATTAACTATGGCTACACCTTC.

V gene TRBV9 combines with J gene TRBJ2-2, with TRBD1 as a possible D gene (5 bases). Germline CDR1 and CDR2: SGDLS and YYNGEE. Trimming shortened V by 2 bases and J by 5 bases, and 7 bases separated the two germline ends. The CDR3 totals 13 residues. CDR3 amino acids: CASSVQGTGELFF. CDR3 nucleotide sequence: TGTGCCAGCAGCGTTCAGGGAACCGGGGAGCTGTTTTTT.

The chain uses TRBV6-6 and TRBJ2-3; 9 nucleotides align to TRBD2. Germline V gives CDR1 MNHNY, CDR2 SVGAGI (reference sequence). This CDR3 comprises 15 residues. The trim removed 6 bases at V and 10 bases at J, leaving 14 bases unmatched. CDR3 amino acids: CASSPNSSSGKSQYF. The CDR3 coding sequence is TGTGCCAGCAGCCCAAACTCCTCTAGCGGGAAGTCGCAGTATTTT.

The chain employs TRBV11-3 and TRBJ1-3; D is undetermined. Germline CDR1 reads SGHNT; CDR2 reads YENEEA. This CDR3 comprises 14 residues. Trimming left V 4 bases short and J 3 bases short, with 10 bases between. The CDR3 loop is CASSSTSFGNTIYF. The CDR3 DNA reads as TGTGCCAGCAGCTCAACCAGTTTTGGAAACACCATATATTTT.

The chain recombines TRBV7-2 with TRBJ1-5; 7 bases agree with TRBD1. The CDR3 totals 15 residues. The V gene's germline CDR1 is SGHTA and CDR2 FQGNSA. The ends lost 5 bases at V and 2 bases at J; junction bases unmatched: 6. CDR3 loop: CASSITTGGNQPQHF. The CDR3 DNA follows: TGTGCCAGCAGCATAACTACAGGGGGCAATCAGCCCCAGCATTTT. Filled out from reference TRBV7-2 and TRBJ1-5, the complete variable domain reads GAGVSQSPSNKVTEKGKDVELRCDPISGHTALYWYRQSLGQGLEFLIYFQGNSAPDKSGLPSDRFSAERTGGSVSTLTIQRTQQEDSAVYLCASSITTGGNQPQHFGDGTRLSIL.

This chain joins TRBV10-1 and TRBJ2-2; TRBD1 matches 9 bases. The CDR3 has 18 amino acids. Germline CDR1 is WNHNN and CDR2 is SYGVQD (reference sequence). Germline trimming cut 5 bases from V and 6 bases from J; bases unmatched to any gene: 16. CDR3 loop: CASSQRSAGTGLSGELFF. The CDR3 DNA is TGCGCCAGCAGTCAAAGAAGCGCCGGGACAGGGTTATCCGGGGAGCTGTTTTTT.

This clone was observed a few times. This rearrangement joins TRBV13 to TRBJ1-1; no firm D call. V was clipped by 0 bases and J by 4 bases, with 12 bases between them. Germline assignment: CDR1 PRHDT and CDR2 FYEKMQ (reference sequence). The CDR3 sequence is 15 residues long. This CDR3 is CASSLGGGGITEAFF. The CDR3 nucleotides read TGTGCCAGCAGCTTAGGGGGAGGAGGAATCACTGAAGCTTTCTTT.

The chain joins TRBV7-9 to TRBJ2-1; TRBD2 matches 12 bases. The ends lost 5 bases at V and 6 bases at J; junction bases unmatched: 8. The CDR3 is made up of 16 amino acids. The germline V gene encodes CDR1 SEHNR and CDR2 FQNEAQ (reference sequence). The CDR3: CASSVLGLAGSNEQFF. CDR3 bases: TGTGCCAGCAGCGTACTCGGACTAGCGGGATCCAATGAGCAGTTCTTC.

This sequence joins TRBV28 and TRBJ1-4, with 9 bases matching TRBD1. The CDR3 sequence is 15 residues long. The ends lost 5 bases at V and 8 bases at J; junction bases unmatched: 9. Germline V lookup: CDR1 MDHEN, CDR2 SYDVKM. DNA for the CDR3: TGTGCCAGCAGTCCTACCGGGACAGGGTGGGAAAAACTGTTTTTT. This encodes CASSPTGTGWEKLFF.

The chain uses TRBV28 and TRBJ1-1, with 12 nucleotides matching TRBD1. The J segment lost 9 bases and the V segment lost 6 bases, leaving 11 bases of the junction unmatched. CDR3 length: 15 amino acids. Germline CDR1 is MDHEN and CDR2 is SYDVKM. The CDR3: CASRTGTGGGDKAFF. The CDR3 DNA follows: TGTGCCAGCAGGACCGGGACAGGGGGCGGAGATAAAGCTTTCTTT. The whole variable domain, remainder taken from reference TRBV28 and TRBJ1-1, is DVKVTQSSRYLVKRTGEKVFLECVQDMDHENMFWYRQDPGLGLRLIYFSYDVKMKEKGDIPEGYSVSREKKERFSLILESASTNQTSMYLCASRTGTGGGDKAFFGQGTRLTVV.

The J gene is TRBJ2-7, the V gene TRBV30; 7 bases agree with TRBD2. The CDR3 runs to 16 residues. From germline, CDR1 is GTSNPN and CDR2 SVGIG (reference sequence). V shed 5 bases and J 3 bases; nucleotides not matched to a gene: 16. The CDR3 nucleotides read TGTGCCTGGCTGTCCTCCGGGACTACTACCAACTACGAGCAGTACTTC. Residues: CAWLSSGTTTNYEQYF.

The CDR3 spells CASSLGLGEQFF. CDR3 nucleotide sequence: TGTGCCAGCAGCTTAGGACTAGGCGAGCAGTTCTTC. This chain connects TRBV7-9 to TRBJ2-1, with a tentative D call TRBD2 (6 bases). The CDR3 runs to 12 residues. Looked up from germline, CDR1 is SEHNR and CDR2 is FQNEAQ (reference sequence). V lost 1 base and J lost 10, with 8 bases in between.

The rearrangement links TRBV4-2 to TRBJ2-1, with 14 nucleotides matching TRBD2. The V gene end was trimmed by 0 bases and the J gene end by 9 bases; junction bases not matched to a gene: 7. Germline values: CDR1 LGHNA, CDR2 YNFKEQ. CDR3 size: 17 residues. The CDR3 spells CASSQDETSGGEGEQFF. CDR3 DNA: TGTGCCAGCAGCCAAGACGAGACTAGCGGGGGGGAGGGTGAGCAGTTCTTC.

The chain joins TRBV5-1 to TRBJ2-7, with 9 bases fitting TRBD1. J was trimmed by 5 bases and V by 4 bases; bases with no gene match: 7. Germline-derived CDR1 and CDR2 are SGHRS and YFSETQ. The CDR3 covers 14 residues. This chain's CDR3 is CASSPGQGSDEQYF. The CDR3 nucleotides read TGCGCCAGCAGCCCAGGACAGGGGAGCGACGAGCAGTACTTC.

The chain couples TRBV11-3 to TRBJ2-3; 8 bases are shared with TRBD2. This CDR3 contains 17 residues. Trimming at V came to 1 base and at J to 2 bases, leaving 8 bases not matched to a gene. Germline assignment: CDR1 SGHNT and CDR2 YENEEA. This CDR3 is CASSLGFTGGPTDTQYF. The CDR3 nucleotides are TGTGCCAGCAGCTTAGGATTCACGGGAGGGCCCACAGATACGCAGTATTTT.

Points on this clone: The sample has other DNA sequences that encode this CDR3 too. The V and J genes are TRBV4-1 and TRBJ2-7, with 8 bases lining up with TRBD2. The length of the CDR3 is 16 residues. Per germline, CDR1 MGHRA and CDR2 YSYEKL. V lost 0 bases, J lost 1 base, and 5 bases stayed unmatched. CDR3 DNA sequence: TGCGCCAGCAGCCAAGAAGGGCTAGCGGGTTCCTACGAGCAGTACTTC. The encoded protein is CASSQEGLAGSYEQYF.

The chain links TRBV11-3 to TRBJ2-1; 10 bases are shared with TRBD2. The length of the CDR3 is 15 residues. Germline assignment: CDR1 SGHNT and CDR2 YENEEA. V shed 4 bases and J 5 bases; nucleotides not matched to a gene: 5. CDR3 sequence (DNA): TGTGCCAGCAGCTCCGGACTAGCGGTTGACAATGAGCAGTTCTTC. It encodes CASSSGLAVDNEQFF.

This clone has just a few counts. The rearrangement joins TRBV6-5 to TRBJ2-3; a weak D match, TRBD1 (6 bases). The CDR3 contains 14 residues. Deletions cut 2 bases from V and 6 bases from J, with 12 bases between. Germline CDR1 and CDR2: MNHEY and SVGAGI. The CDR3 protein is CASSYGGRGDTQYF. The CDR3 DNA reads as TGTGCCAGCAGTTACGGAGGCAGGGGTGATACGCAGTATTTT.

Details on this clone: Germline and junction disagree at one end, which may indicate a read error. The chain combines TRBV19 with TRBJ1-1; possible D gene TRBD1, 5 bases. Germline CDR1 and CDR2: LNHDA and SQIVND (reference sequence). This CDR3 is built from 13 residues. This CDR3 reads CVSSVDRNTEAFF. CDR3 in DNA: TGTGTCAGTAGCGTAGACAGGAACACTGAAGCTTTCTTT.

This chain connects TRBV7-9 to TRBJ1-1; D gene unclear. V lost 3 bases, J lost 1 base, and 15 bases lay in between. This CDR3 region has 16 residues. Germline lookup yields CDR1 SEHNR and CDR2 FQNEAQ (reference sequence). CDR3 protein: CASSFPTAARNTEAFF. For the CDR3, the DNA is TGTGCCAGCAGCTTTCCGACGGCGGCGAGGAACACTGAAGCTTTCTTT. Variable domain in full (rest from reference TRBV7-9 and TRBJ1-1): DTGVSQNPRHKITKRGQNVTFRCDPISEHNRLYWYRQTLGQGPEFLTYFQNEAQLEKSRLLSDRFSAERPKGSFSTLEIQRTEQGDSAMYLCASSFPTAARNTEAFFGQGTRLTVV.

This chain joins TRBV7-3 and TRBJ1-1, with a possible D match to TRBD1 (6 bases). Germline CDR1 SGHTA, CDR2 FQGTGA. CDR3 size: 18 residues. V was cut by 1 base and J by 5 bases, with 23 bases left in between. The CDR3 nucleotides read TGTGCCAGCAGCTTAAAATCGAGGGGAGGGGGGCGGCGGACTGAAGCTTTCTTT. Its protein product is CASSLKSRGGGRRTEAFF.

This chain uses TRBV5-1 with TRBJ2-1; tentative D call: TRBD2 (5 bases). V lost 0 bases to trimming and J lost 2 bases, with 9 bases between them. CDR1 is SGHRS and CDR2 is YFSETQ in the germline V gene. The CDR3 is made up of 15 amino acids. CDR3 sequence (DNA): TGCGCCAGCAGCTTGGGAGGGAGCCCCTACAATGAGCAGTTCTTC. This translates into CASSLGGSPYNEQFF.

This chain connects TRBV11-3 to TRBJ2-5, with a possible D match to TRBD2 (6 bases). Trimming left V 8 bases short and J 5 bases short, with 21 bases between. CDR1 and CDR2 from the germline V gene are SGHNT and YENEEA. This CDR3 has 15 residues. In DNA, the CDR3 is TGTGCCAGCTCCTCGAACGGGAGCCCCAGGGAGACCCAGTACTTC. Translating gives CASSSNGSPRETQYF.

The CDR3 is CASSSGGFVYGYTF. The CDR3 DNA follows: TGTGCCAGCAGTTCCGGGGGGTTCGTCTATGGCTACACCTTC. V is TRBV27 and J is TRBJ1-2; a weak D match, TRBD1 (5 bases). This CDR3 is built from 14 residues. V dropped 4 bases and J dropped 4 bases, with 13 bases sitting between them. CDR1 MNHEY and CDR2 SMNVEV come from the germline V gene (reference sequence).

This chain links TRBV7-2 with TRBJ2-1, with 8 positions matching TRBD2. Trimming at V came to 7 bases and at J to 1 base, leaving 3 bases not matched to a gene. Germline lookup yields CDR1 SGHTA and CDR2 FQGNSA. CDR3 size: 14 residues. CDR3 DNA sequence: TGTGCCAGCACCGGGGGGGCATCCTACAATGAGCAGTTCTTC. This sequence encodes CASTGGASYNEQFF.

The chain is built from TRBV6-4 and TRBJ2-3, with 8 bases identical to TRBD2. CDR1 MRHNA and CDR2 SNTAGT come from the germline V gene. This CDR3 spans 15 amino acids. V lost 4 bases to trimming and J lost 1 base; unmatched junction nucleotides: 4. The chain's CDR3 is CASSASGGGTDTQYF. The CDR3 DNA reads as TGTGCCAGCAGTGCGTCCGGGGGGGGCACAGATACGCAGTATTTT.